These 26 T cell receptor beta chains came from one sample sequenced in a study of T cell responses to AZD1222 COVID-19 vaccine. The repertoire was sequenced with immunoSEQ multiplex PCR; TCRdb's copy has only in-frame clones and lacks some. Among 27,000 or so clones, about nine tenths were seen once, and the ten largest hold approximately 8%. The sample consisted of peripheral blood, taken 28 days after the second AZD1222 dose. These receptors were obtained from an adult who received the AZD1222 COVID-19 vaccine.

The V call is TRBV5-1, the J call TRBJ2-5; D gene unclear. The CDR3 length is 14 residues. Germline CDR1 SGHRS, CDR2 YFSETQ. V shed 5 bases and J shed 4 bases, with 15 bases lying between them. Here the CDR3 reads CASREMFAGETQYF. The CDR3 bases are TGCGCCAGCAGAGAGATGTTTGCAGGAGAGACCCAGTACTTC.

The chain links TRBV20-1 to TRBJ2-6; 10 nucleotides agree with TRBD2. V dropped 3 bases and J dropped 1; count of bases not matched to a gene: 15. This CDR3 spans 20 amino acids. CDR1 and CDR2 (germline): DFQATT, SNEGSKA (reference sequence). The CDR3, as DNA: TGCAGTGCTAGTATAAGCGGGAGGGCCTTAATTTCGTCTGGGGCCAACGTCCTGACTTTC. Translation gives CSASISGRALISSGANVLTF.

The CDR3, as DNA: TGTGCCACCAGCCCGGGACAGGGTCCTACAGATACGCAGTATTTT. It specifies CATSPGQGPTDTQYF. This sequence joins TRBV24-1 and TRBJ2-3; TRBD1 matches 9 bases. CDR1 and CDR2 (germline): KGHDR, SFDVKD. There are 15 residues in the CDR3. The V gene end was trimmed by 7 bases and the J gene end by 3 bases; junction bases not matched to a gene: 7.

Points on this clone: This CDR3 is also generated by other DNA sequences in the sample. J is TRBJ2-7 and V is TRBV28; D unresolved. The CDR3 sequence is 11 residues long. The V end lost 2 bases, the J end lost 4 bases, and 3 bases lay between the germline ends. Looked up from germline, CDR1 is MDHEN and CDR2 is SYDVKM. This chain's CDR3 is CASSLGYEQYF. CDR3 nucleotides: TGTGCCAGCAGTTTAGGTTACGAGCAGTACTTC.

V gene TRBV7-9 combines with J gene TRBJ1-2, with D unresolved. The CDR3 extends over 15 amino acids. Trimming shortened V by 0 bases and J by 2 bases, and 10 bases separated the two germline ends. In germline, CDR1 is SEHNR, CDR2 FQNEAQ (reference sequence). As DNA, the CDR3 is TGTGCCAGCAGCTTAGCGGAGCACTGGAACTATGGCTACACCTTC. It is translated as CASSLAEHWNYGYTF.

V is TRBV4-3 and J is TRBJ2-7; 12 bases align to TRBD2. Germline V CDR1 and CDR2: LGHNA, YSLEER. The CDR3 is 17 residues long. V lost 0 bases to trimming and J lost 7 bases; unmatched junction nucleotides: 10. CDR3 in DNA: TGCGCCAGCAGCCAAGATCGTCTAGCGGGAGGGCCGCGGGAGCAGTACTTC. Protein: CASSQDRLAGGPREQYF.

The chain couples TRBV10-3 to TRBJ2-5, with 11 bases lining up with TRBD2. CDR1 and CDR2 (germline): ENHRY, SYGVKD. V was clipped by 2 bases and J by 4 bases; unmatched bases: 3. CDR3 size: 15 residues. CDR3 amino acids: CAISEPGLAGETQYF. CDR3 DNA: TGTGCCATCAGTGAGCCCGGACTAGCGGGAGAGACCCAGTACTTC.

The chain recombines TRBV5-4 with TRBJ2-1; 9 bases line up with TRBD2. Germline CDR1 SGHNT, CDR2 YYREEE (reference sequence). The CDR3 loop spans 17 amino acids. J was trimmed by 2 bases and V by 1 base; bases with no gene match: 7. The DNA for the CDR3 is TGTGCCAGCAGCTTGAAGGCGGGAGGGGGTCCCTACAATGAGCAGTTCTTC. Its translation: CASSLKAGGGPYNEQFF. The variable domain in full, with the rest retrieved from reference TRBV5-4 and TRBJ2-1, is ETGVTQSPTHLIKTRGQQVTLRCSSQSGHNTVSWYQQALGQGPQFIFQYYREEENGRGNFPPRFSGLQFPNYSSELNVNALELDDSALYLCASSLKAGGGPYNEQFFGPGTRLTVL.

This chain links TRBV30 with TRBJ2-2; the D gene is possibly TRBD1 (6 bases). The germline V and J ends were trimmed by 4 bases and 2 bases, with 17 bases remaining between them. In germline, CDR1 is GTSNPN, CDR2 SVGIG (reference sequence). The CDR3 loop spans 16 amino acids. CDR3 sequence: CAWTKKRTVNTGELFF. The CDR3, as DNA: TGTGCCTGGACCAAAAAGAGGACAGTCAACACCGGGGAGCTGTTTTTT.

The chain is built from TRBV12-3 or TRBV12-4 and TRBJ1-1; a possible D gene is TRBD1 (5 bases). The CDR3 extends over 13 amino acids. Trimming removed 7 bases at V and 1 base at J, with 10 bases between. The CDR3 here is CASMRGGNTEAFF. The CDR3 DNA follows: TGTGCCAGCATGCGGGGGGGGAACACTGAAGCTTTCTTT.

The CDR3 protein is CASSYLRISSGSKSNEQFF. Written as DNA, the CDR3 is TGTGCCAGCAGCTACCTCCGTATATCTAGCGGGAGCAAGAGCAATGAGCAGTTCTTC. The chain employs TRBV7-2 and TRBJ2-1, with 10 bases matching TRBD2. Germline V CDR1 and CDR2: SGHTA, FQGNSA. Losses at the gene ends were 4 bases for V and 6 bases for J; bases not matched to a gene: 18. The CDR3 consists of 19 residues.

This chain connects TRBV7-2 to TRBJ1-4; 9 bases map to TRBD1. The CDR3 is made up of 13 amino acids. Germline trimming cut 5 bases from V and 7 bases from J; bases unmatched to any gene: 2. The germline CDR1 and CDR2 sequences are SGHTA and FQGNSA. CDR3 coding DNA: TGTGCCAGCAGCCGGGACAGGGTTGAAAAACTGTTTTTT. Amino acids: CASSRDRVEKLFF.

The chain carries TRBV18 and TRBJ2-1; 10 nucleotides agree with TRBD1. The CDR3 consists of 15 residues. With 0 bases clipped from V and 8 bases from J, the junction kept 4 bases outside the gene matches. Germline lookup yields CDR1 KGHSH and CDR2 LQKENI. CDR3 DNA: TGTGCCAGCTCACCACCGACAGGGGGCCTACATGAGCAGTTCTTC. Residues: CASSPPTGGLHEQFF.

CDR3 sequence reads: CASSPSTGTYEQYF. CDR3 nucleotide sequence: TGTGCCAGCTCACCATCAACAGGAACCTACGAGCAGTACTTC. The genes are TRBV18 and TRBJ2-7; tentative D call: TRBD1 (5 bases). There are 14 residues in the CDR3. Trimming stripped 2 bases from V and 2 bases from J, with 10 bases between. CDR1 KGHSH and CDR2 LQKENI come from the germline V gene.

V is TRBV28 and J is TRBJ2-3; 10 bases fit TRBD2. The germline gives CDR1 MDHEN, CDR2 SYDVKM. This CDR3 region has 16 residues. The V segment lost 6 bases and the J segment 4 bases; nucleotides outside the gene matches: 10. The CDR3 loop is CASRTTSGWGADTQYF. In nucleotides, the CDR3 is TGTGCCAGCAGGACGACTAGCGGGTGGGGGGCAGATACGCAGTATTTT.

In its sample, this clone was seen once. The V gene is TRBV2, the J gene TRBJ2-7; 7 nucleotides line up with TRBD2. This CDR3 region has 16 residues. Germline loops: CDR1 SNHLY, CDR2 FYNNEI. The V gene end was trimmed by 5 bases and the J gene end by 2 bases; junction bases not matched to a gene: 12. The DNA for the CDR3 is TGTGCCAGCAGTCATGGGCCAGCGGGATCTACCTACGAGCAGTACTTC. It codes for CASSHGPAGSTYEQYF.

The chain links TRBV5-6 to TRBJ1-2, with 8 bases lining up with TRBD1. This CDR3 has 16 amino acids. J lost 0 bases, V lost 4 bases, and 8 bases had no gene match. From germline, CDR1 is SGHDT and CDR2 YYEEEE. CDR3 region: CASSPGPGQANYGYTF. The CDR3 bases are TGTGCCAGCAGCCCCGGCCCGGGACAGGCTAACTATGGCTACACCTTC.

This sequence joins TRBV7-3 and TRBJ2-1, with a tentative D call TRBD1 (5 bases). Germline CDR1 and CDR2: SGHTA and FQGTGA. Trimming removed 5 bases from V and 4 bases from J, with 15 bases in between. This CDR3 is 15 amino acids long. CDR3 nucleotides: TGTGCCAGCAGCCGAACAGGTTTTACTTACAATGAGCAGTTCTTC. Protein: CASSRTGFTYNEQFF.

The chain recombines TRBV7-9 with TRBJ2-5, with TRBD1 matching 8 bases. Trimming removed 1 base from V and 1 base from J; junction bases left unmatched: 5. The CDR3 length is 16 residues. In germline, CDR1 is SEHNR, CDR2 FQNEAQ (reference sequence). CDR3 amino acids: CASSLGTGFSQETQYF. Here the CDR3 DNA reads TGTGCCAGCAGCTTAGGGACAGGGTTTAGCCAAGAGACCCAGTACTTC.

J is TRBJ1-4 and V is TRBV4-2, with 9 positions matching TRBD1. This CDR3 is 20 amino acids long. With 2 bases clipped from V and 4 bases from J, the junction kept 17 bases outside the gene matches. Germline lookup yields CDR1 LGHNA and CDR2 YNFKEQ. The CDR3 nucleotides read TGTGCCAGCAGCCAACTAACAGGGGGCAGCGCGGGAGGGGATAATGAAAAACTGTTTTTT. Amino acid sequence: CASSQLTGGSAGGDNEKLFF.

The V and J genes are TRBV7-8 and TRBJ2-7; TRBD1 matches 11 bases. The V gene's germline CDR1 is SGHVS and CDR2 FQNEAQ. The V and J ends lost 6 bases and 3 bases, in that order; junction bases with no gene match: 7. This CDR3 has 15 residues. This CDR3 is CASRRSGQGGYEQYF. CDR3 in DNA: TGTGCCAGCAGGAGATCGGGACAGGGGGGCTACGAGCAGTACTTC.

The chain has TRBV9 and TRBJ1-4; D gene ambiguous. The germline V gene has CDR1 SGDLS and CDR2 YYNGEE. There are 15 residues in the CDR3. The V end lost 0 bases, the J end lost 3 bases, and 9 bases lay between the germline ends. The CDR3 region is CASSVAWQSNEKLFF. CDR3 DNA sequence: TGTGCCAGCAGCGTAGCTTGGCAGTCTAATGAAAAACTGTTTTTT.

The chain recombines TRBV4-1 with TRBJ2-1; D tentatively fits TRBD1 or TRBD2 (5 bases each). V lost 1 base, J lost 8 bases, and 27 bases lay in between. The CDR3 spans 19 residues. In germline, CDR1 is MGHRA, CDR2 YSYEKL. DNA of the CDR3: TGCGCCAGCAGCCAAGTATCAGGCTTCGGGGCCACCCGGAAAGATGAGCAGTTCTTC. The encoded protein is CASSQVSGFGATRKDEQFF.

In DNA, the CDR3 is TGTGCCAGCAGCGTAGGACGGGGTCCCTACGAGCAGTACTTC. Translated: CASSVGRGPYEQYF. The chain combines TRBV9 with TRBJ2-7; maybe TRBD2 (5 bases). The germline CDR1 and CDR2 sequences are SGDLS and YYNGEE. V lost 0 bases to trimming and J lost 2 bases, with 9 bases between them. This CDR3 contains 14 residues. Full variable domain (outside the CDR3, taken from reference TRBV9 and TRBJ2-7): DSGVTQTPKHLITATGQRVTLRCSPRSGDLSVYWYQQSLDQGLQFLIQYYNGEERAKGNILERFSAQQFPDLHSELNLSSLELGDSALYFCASSVGRGPYEQYFGPGTRLTVT.

The CDR3 DNA reads TGTGCCAGTAGTATTTACGACAGGGATGATCAGCCCCAGCATTTT. It specifies CASSIYDRDDQPQHF. This chain uses TRBV19 with TRBJ1-5, with 7 positions matching TRBD1. The germline V gene encodes CDR1 LNHDA and CDR2 SQIVND (reference sequence). V dropped 3 bases and J dropped 5; count of bases not matched to a gene: 7. This CDR3 spans 15 amino acids.

The chain carries TRBV28 and TRBJ1-3, with 8 bases lining up with TRBD1. The CDR3 covers 14 residues. CDR1 and CDR2 (germline): MDHEN, SYDVKM. With V trimmed by 7 bases and J by 4 bases, 6 bases remained unmatched. Here the CDR3 DNA reads TGTGCCAGCACCTTCAGGGGGCAGGGAAACACCATATATTTT. Encoded protein: CASTFRGQGNTIYF.